The 10 T cell receptor beta chains given below trace back to one sample, sequenced in a study of blood T cell repertoires in COVID-19 (dated by TCRdb to 2018 to 2021). Libraries were made using the immunoSEQ multiplex PCR assay. In its TCRdb copy, this immuneACCESS table keeps in-frame sequences only and misses some clones. Where compared with another copy, unresolved V genes explain less than half of these, and the others have no known cause. The table for this sample lists some 180,000 clones; 65% to 90% of them were counted only once. Roughly 5.2% of the sample belongs to the ten largest clones. Material: PBMCs or T cells enriched from blood (not recorded which). These TCRs come from a woman aged 55 to 70 with acute COVID-19.

V is TRBV27 and J is TRBJ1-5; unclear D gene. CDR3 length equals 14 residues. Trimming removed 3 bases at V and 4 bases at J, with 10 bases between. Germline V gives CDR1 MNHEY, CDR2 SMNVEV (reference sequence). DNA of the CDR3: TGTGCCAGCAGTTTTGGTCAGAAAAATCAGCCCCAGCATTTT. Translation: CASSFGQKNQPQHF.

The chain employs TRBV27 and TRBJ2-5, with 9 bases that match TRBD2. This CDR3 spans 16 amino acids. CDR1 and CDR2 from the germline V gene are MNHEY and SMNVEV (reference sequence). Trimming took 1 base from V and 2 from J; bases not matched to a gene: 5. CDR3 sequence reads: CASSLWSSGVQETQYF. In DNA form, the CDR3 reads TGTGCCAGCAGTTTATGGTCTAGCGGGGTTCAAGAGACCCAGTACTTC.

In DNA form, the CDR3 reads TGTGCCAGCAGTTCAAACCTCGGAGGGCCAGGGAATGAGCAGTTCTTC. It translates to CASSSNLGGPGNEQFF. The chain uses TRBV6-2 or TRBV6-3 and TRBJ2-1; TRBD2 might be the D (6 bases). V lost 4 bases and J lost 7, with 20 bases in between. The germline V gene encodes CDR1 MNHEY and CDR2 SVGEGT. The CDR3 is 16 amino acids.

The chain couples TRBV5-4 to TRBJ1-1, with no clear D. V lost 0 bases and J lost 1, with 4 bases in between. There are 13 residues in the CDR3. The V gene's germline CDR1 is SGHNT and CDR2 YYREEE (reference sequence). The CDR3 nucleotides read TGTGCCAGCAGCTTGGAACAGAACACTGAAGCTTTCTTT. It specifies CASSLEQNTEAFF.

CDR3 sequence reads: CASTPGGSGYTF. CDR3 nucleotides: TGTGCCAGCACCCCAGGGGGATCTGGCTACACCTTC. The genes are TRBV12-3 or TRBV12-4 and TRBJ1-2, with TRBD1 matching over 7 bases. V dropped 7 bases and J dropped 7; count of bases not matched to a gene: 6. The CDR3 contains 12 residues.

This chain connects TRBV19 to TRBJ2-1; 14 positions agree with TRBD2. Germline CDR1 reads LNHDA; CDR2 reads SQIVND (reference sequence). This CDR3 is built from 16 residues. Unmatched junction bases numbered 8, after V lost 6 bases and J lost 7 bases. The CDR3 nucleotides are TGTGCCAGTAGCCCAAGGAGACTAGCGGGGGGGAATGAGCAGTTCTTC. Residues: CASSPRRLAGGNEQFF.

The genes are TRBV6-2 or TRBV6-3 and TRBJ1-2; D unresolved. Trimming took 0 bases from V and 4 from J, leaving 12 bases between them. CDR1 and CDR2 (germline): MNHEY, SVGEGT. There are 15 residues in the CDR3. Here the CDR3 reads CASSYSRNRSYGYTF. The CDR3 DNA reads TGTGCCAGCAGTTACTCGAGGAACCGTTCCTATGGCTACACCTTC.

This chain joins TRBV7-2 and TRBJ2-1, with D hard to call. V was shortened by 5 bases and J by 4 bases, with 12 bases between the two germline ends. This CDR3 has 14 residues. The germline gives CDR1 SGHTA, CDR2 FQGNSA. The CDR3 is CASSLEDTYNEQFF. The CDR3, as DNA: TGTGCCAGCAGCCTAGAAGACACTTACAATGAGCAGTTCTTC.

The CDR3 region has the DNA TGTGCCAGCAGCTTGGGACACCGGTTAGGCTACAATGAGCAGTTCTTC. It translates to CASSLGHRLGYNEQFF. The V call is TRBV5-6, the J call TRBJ2-1; D gene uncertain. Trimming stripped 0 bases from V and 3 bases from J, with 13 bases between. CDR1 and CDR2 (germline): SGHDT, YYEEEE. There are 16 residues in the CDR3. Combining the CDR3 with reference TRBV5-6 and TRBJ2-1 gives the whole variable domain DAGVTQSPTHLIKTRGQQVTLRCSPKSGHDTVSWYQQALGQGPQFIFQYYEEEERQRGNFPDRFSGHQFPNYSSELNVNALLLGDSALYLCASSLGHRLGYNEQFFGPGTRLTVL.

The rearrangement links TRBV24-1 to TRBJ2-1; D is perhaps TRBD1 (5 bases). Germline assignment: CDR1 KGHDR and CDR2 SFDVKD. With 3 bases removed from V and 4 bases from J, the gap between germline ends came to 9 bases. The CDR3 spans 14 residues. CDR3 amino acids: CATSDPDSYNEQFF. The CDR3 bases are TGTGCCACCAGTGATCCCGACAGTTACAATGAGCAGTTCTTC.